This T cell receptor beta chain was identified during a study of blood T cell repertoires in COVID-19. Whole-study context: Whether acute or convalescent, the COVID-19 samples came from the United States, Italy and Spain. The analysed material was cDNA or gDNA that came from T cells, B-cell-depleted T cells, or PBMCs.

Trimming took 6 bases from V and 4 from J, leaving 9 bases between them. This CDR3 has 12 amino acids. As handled by the study authors: Reference gene primer amplification in the assay estimated nucleated cell counts. TCRdb keeps only in-frame clones here, not all; method: immunoSEQ multiplex PCR. The V and J calls and clone size come from that table; D and trimming were worked out from the DNA. Counted here are 150,000 to 200,000 clones, around 90% occurring once; the ten biggest clones make up roughly 24%. In the case of this clone: The same CDR3 arises from other DNA sequences in this sample as well.

V and J are TRBV12-3 or TRBV12-4 and TRBJ1-2; D is uncertain. This TCR was recovered from a man in his fifties or sixties with acute or convalescent COVID-19. Sequenced: peripheral blood. CDR3 DNA: TGTGCCAGCAGCCCTCGAGGCTATGGCTACACCTTC. Encoded protein: CASSPRGYGYTF.